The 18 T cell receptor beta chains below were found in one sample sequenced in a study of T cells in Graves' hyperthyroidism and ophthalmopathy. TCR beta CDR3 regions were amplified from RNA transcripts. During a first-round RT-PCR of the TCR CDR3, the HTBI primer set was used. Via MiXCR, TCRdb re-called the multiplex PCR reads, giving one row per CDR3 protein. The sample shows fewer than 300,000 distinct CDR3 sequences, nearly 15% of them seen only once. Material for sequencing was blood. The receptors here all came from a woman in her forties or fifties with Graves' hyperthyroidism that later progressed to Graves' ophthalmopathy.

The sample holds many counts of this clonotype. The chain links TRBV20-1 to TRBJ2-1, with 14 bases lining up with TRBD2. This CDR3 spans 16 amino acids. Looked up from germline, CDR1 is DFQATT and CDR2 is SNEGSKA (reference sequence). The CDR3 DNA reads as TGCAGCGAAATGGGACTAGCGGGAGATTTGGGGAATGAGCAGTTCTTC. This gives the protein CSEMGLAGDLGNEQFF.

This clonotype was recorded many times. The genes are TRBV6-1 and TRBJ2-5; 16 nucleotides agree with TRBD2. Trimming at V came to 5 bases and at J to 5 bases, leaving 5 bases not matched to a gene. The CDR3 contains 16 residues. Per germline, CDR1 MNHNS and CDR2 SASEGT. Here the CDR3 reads CASSNQGLAGGETQYF. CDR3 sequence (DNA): TGTGCCAGCAGTAATCAGGGACTAGCGGGAGGGGAGACCCAGTACTTC.

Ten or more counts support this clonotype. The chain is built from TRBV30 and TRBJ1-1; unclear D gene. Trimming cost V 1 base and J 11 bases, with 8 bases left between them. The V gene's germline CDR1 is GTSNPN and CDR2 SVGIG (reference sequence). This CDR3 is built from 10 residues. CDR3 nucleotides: TGTGCCTGGAGTGAGGGTTTGGCTTTCTTT. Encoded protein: CAWSEGLAFF. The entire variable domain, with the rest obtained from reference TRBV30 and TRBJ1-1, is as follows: SQTIHQWPATLVQPVGSPLSLECTVEGTSNPNLYWYRQAAGRGLQLLFYSVGIGQISSEVPQNLSASRPQDRQFILSSKKLLLSDSGFYLCAWSEGLAFFGQGTRLTVV.

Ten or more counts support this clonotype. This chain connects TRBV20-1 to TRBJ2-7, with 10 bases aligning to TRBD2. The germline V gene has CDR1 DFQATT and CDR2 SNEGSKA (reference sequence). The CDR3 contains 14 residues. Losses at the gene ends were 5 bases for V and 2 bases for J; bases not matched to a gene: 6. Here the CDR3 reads CSAAASGRAYEQYF. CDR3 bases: TGCAGTGCTGCCGCTAGCGGGAGAGCCTACGAGCAGTACTTC.

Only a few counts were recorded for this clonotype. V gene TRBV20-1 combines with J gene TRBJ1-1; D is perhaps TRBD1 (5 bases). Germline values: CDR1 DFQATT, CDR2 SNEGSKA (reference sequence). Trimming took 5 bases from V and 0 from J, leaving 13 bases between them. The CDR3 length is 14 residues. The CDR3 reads CSAPRQLLNTEAFF. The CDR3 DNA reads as TGCAGTGCTCCCCGACAGCTATTGAACACTGAAGCTTTCTTT.

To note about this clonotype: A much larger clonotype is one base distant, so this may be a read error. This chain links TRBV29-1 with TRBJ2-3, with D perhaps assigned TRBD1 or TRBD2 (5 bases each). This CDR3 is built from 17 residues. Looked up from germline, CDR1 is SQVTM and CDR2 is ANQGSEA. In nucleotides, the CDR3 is TGCATCGTTGAGCCCCACCGGGGCAGGGCGAACACAGATACGCAGTATTTT. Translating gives CIVEPHRGRANTDTQYF.

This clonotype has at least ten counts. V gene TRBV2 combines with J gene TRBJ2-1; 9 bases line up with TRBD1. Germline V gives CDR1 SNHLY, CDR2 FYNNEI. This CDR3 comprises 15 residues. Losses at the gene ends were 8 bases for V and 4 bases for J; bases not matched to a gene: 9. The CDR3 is CASGMGQGIYNEQFF. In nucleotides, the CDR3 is TGTGCCAGCGGAATGGGACAGGGAATTTACAATGAGCAGTTCTTC.

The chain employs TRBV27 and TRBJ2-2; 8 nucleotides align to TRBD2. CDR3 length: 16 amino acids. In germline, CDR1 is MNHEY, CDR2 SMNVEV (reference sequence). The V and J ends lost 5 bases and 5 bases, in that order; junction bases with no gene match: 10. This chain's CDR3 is CASSRPASGLTGELFF. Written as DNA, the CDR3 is TGTGCCAGCAGTCGGCCCGCTAGCGGGTTGACCGGGGAGCTGTTTTTT.

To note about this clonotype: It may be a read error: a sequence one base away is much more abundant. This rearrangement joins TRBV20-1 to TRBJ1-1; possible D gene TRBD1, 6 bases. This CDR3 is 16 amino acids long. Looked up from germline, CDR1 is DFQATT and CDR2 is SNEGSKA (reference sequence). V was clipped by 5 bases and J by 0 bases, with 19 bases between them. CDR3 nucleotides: TGCAGTGCTCTCCATCCCGGGACATTTATGAACACTGAAGCTTTCTTT. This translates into CSALHPGTFMNTEAFF.

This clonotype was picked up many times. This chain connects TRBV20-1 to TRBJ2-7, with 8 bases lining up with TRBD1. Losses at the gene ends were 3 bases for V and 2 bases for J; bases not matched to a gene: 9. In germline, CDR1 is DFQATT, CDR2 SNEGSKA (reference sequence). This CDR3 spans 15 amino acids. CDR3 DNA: TGCAGTGCTAGGGTCCCCGGGACAGGTGCCTACGAGCAGTACTTC. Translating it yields CSARVPGTGAYEQYF.

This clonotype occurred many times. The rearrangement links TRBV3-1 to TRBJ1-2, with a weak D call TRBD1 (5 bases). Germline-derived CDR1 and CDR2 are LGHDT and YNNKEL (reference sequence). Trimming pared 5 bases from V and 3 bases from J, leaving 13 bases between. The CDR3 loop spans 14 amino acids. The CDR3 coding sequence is TGTGCCAGCAGCGCCAGACAGACCCACTATGGCTACACCTTC. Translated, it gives CASSARQTHYGYTF. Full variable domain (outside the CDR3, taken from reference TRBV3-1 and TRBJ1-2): DTAVSQTPKYLVTQMGNDKSIKCEQNLGHDTMYWYKQDSKKFLKIMFSYNNKELIINETVPNRFSPKSPDKAHLNLHINSLELGDSAVYFCASSARQTHYGYTFGSGTRLTVV.

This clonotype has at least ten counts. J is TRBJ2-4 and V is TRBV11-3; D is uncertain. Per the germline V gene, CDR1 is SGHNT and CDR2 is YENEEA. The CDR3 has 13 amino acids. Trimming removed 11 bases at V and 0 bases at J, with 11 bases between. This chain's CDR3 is CAPNPIAKNIQYF. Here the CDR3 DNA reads TGTGCCCCCAACCCCATAGCCAAAAACATTCAGTACTTC.

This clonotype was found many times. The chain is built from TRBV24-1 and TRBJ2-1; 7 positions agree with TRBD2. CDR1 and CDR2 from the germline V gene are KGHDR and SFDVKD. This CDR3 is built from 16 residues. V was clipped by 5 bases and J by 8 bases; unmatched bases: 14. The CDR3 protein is CATSAIAIGGRDEQFF. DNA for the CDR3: TGTGCCACCAGTGCGATTGCGATTGGCGGGAGAGATGAGCAGTTCTTC.

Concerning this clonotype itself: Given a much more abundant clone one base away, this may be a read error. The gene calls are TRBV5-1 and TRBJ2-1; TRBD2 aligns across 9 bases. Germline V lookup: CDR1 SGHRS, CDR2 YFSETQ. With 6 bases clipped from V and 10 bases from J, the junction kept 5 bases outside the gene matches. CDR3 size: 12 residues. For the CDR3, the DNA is TGCGCCAGCACCGGGACTAGCAACGAGCAGTTCTTC. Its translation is CASTGTSNEQFF.

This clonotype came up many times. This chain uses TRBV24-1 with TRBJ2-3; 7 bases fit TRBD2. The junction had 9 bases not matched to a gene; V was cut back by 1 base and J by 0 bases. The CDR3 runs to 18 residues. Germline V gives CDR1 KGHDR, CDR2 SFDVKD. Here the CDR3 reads CATSDFRASGTSTDTQYF. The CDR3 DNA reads TGTGCCACCAGTGATTTCCGTGCTAGCGGTACTAGCACAGATACGCAGTATTTT.

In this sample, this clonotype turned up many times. The CDR3 here is CASSRGKDTQYF. Written as DNA, the CDR3 is TGTGCCAGCAGCCGGGGAAAAGATACGCAGTATTTT. The chain couples TRBV3-1 to TRBJ2-3; D is unclear. This CDR3 comprises 12 residues. Germline V gives CDR1 LGHDT, CDR2 YNNKEL (reference sequence). Trimming shortened V by 4 bases and J by 5 bases, and 7 bases separated the two germline ends.

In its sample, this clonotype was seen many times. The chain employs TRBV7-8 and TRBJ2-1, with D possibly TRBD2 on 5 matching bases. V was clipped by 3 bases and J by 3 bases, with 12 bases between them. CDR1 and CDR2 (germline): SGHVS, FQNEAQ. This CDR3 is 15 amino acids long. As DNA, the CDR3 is TGTGCCAGCAGCTTGCGATCCGGGATCTACAATGAGCAGTTCTTC. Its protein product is CASSLRSGIYNEQFF.

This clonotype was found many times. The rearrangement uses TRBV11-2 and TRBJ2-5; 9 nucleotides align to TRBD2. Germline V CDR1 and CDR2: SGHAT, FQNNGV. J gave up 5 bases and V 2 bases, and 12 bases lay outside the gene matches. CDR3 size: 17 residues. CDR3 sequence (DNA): TGTGCCAGCAGCTTAACCATACTAGCGGGCCGGGCGGAGACCCAGTACTTC. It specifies CASSLTILAGRAETQYF.